The entry below describes one T cell receptor (beta chain). Its matching antigen is unknown. This entry is derived from a study of identical twins. Findings of the study overall: The abundant beta clonotypes from cord blood had fewer insertions, and memory repertoires had none of this. For out-of-frame beta sequences, excess twin sharing was weaker.

TCRdb re-derived calls from the 5' RACE reads in MiXCR, one entry per CDR3 protein. This table holds around 100,000 distinct CDR3 sequences, 5.9% found once. Deletions cut 0 bases from V and 5 bases from J, with 14 bases between. From germline, CDR1 is SGHAT and CDR2 FQNNGV. The CDR3 has 15 amino acids. This chain uses TRBV11-2 with TRBJ2-7, with a possible D match to TRBD2 (6 bases). This receptor was identified in a woman between 45 and 65 years old in good health. The specimen was memory T cells sorted from blood. The CDR3 is CASSLDGGRGNEQYF. CDR3 DNA: TGTGCCAGCAGCTTAGATGGGGGGAGAGGGAACGAGCAGTACTTC.